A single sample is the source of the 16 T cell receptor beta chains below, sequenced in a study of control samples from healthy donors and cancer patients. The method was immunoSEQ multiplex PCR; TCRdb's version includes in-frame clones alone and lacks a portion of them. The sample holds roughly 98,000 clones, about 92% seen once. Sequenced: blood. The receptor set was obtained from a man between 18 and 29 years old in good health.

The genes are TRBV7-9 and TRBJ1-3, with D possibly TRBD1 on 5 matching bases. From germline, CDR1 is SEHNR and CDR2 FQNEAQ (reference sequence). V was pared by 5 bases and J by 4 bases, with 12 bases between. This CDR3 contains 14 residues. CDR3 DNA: TGTGCCAGCAGCGGGATGAAGGGGGGAAACACCATATATTTT. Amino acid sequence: CASSGMKGGNTIYF.

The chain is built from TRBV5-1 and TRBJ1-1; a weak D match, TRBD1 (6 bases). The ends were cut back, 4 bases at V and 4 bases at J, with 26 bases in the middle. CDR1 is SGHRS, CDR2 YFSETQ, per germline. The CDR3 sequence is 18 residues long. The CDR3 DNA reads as TGCGCCAGCAGCCCCGATTTCCCTTCCGGGGGGCGCGGCACTGAAGCTTTCTTT. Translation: CASSPDFPSGGRGTEAFF.

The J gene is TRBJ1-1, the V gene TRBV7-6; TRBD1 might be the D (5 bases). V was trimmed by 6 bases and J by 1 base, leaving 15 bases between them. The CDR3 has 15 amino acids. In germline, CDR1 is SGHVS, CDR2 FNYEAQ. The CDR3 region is CASSGLGGANTEAFF. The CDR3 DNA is TGTGCCAGCAGTGGGCTTGGGGGAGCGAACACTGAAGCTTTCTTT.

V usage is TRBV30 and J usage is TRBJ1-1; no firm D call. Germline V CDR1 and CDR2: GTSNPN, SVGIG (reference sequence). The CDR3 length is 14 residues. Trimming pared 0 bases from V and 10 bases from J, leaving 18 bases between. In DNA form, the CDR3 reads TGTGCCTGGAGTGTGAAGTTAGGCAGAAGAACAGCTTTCTTT. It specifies CAWSVKLGRRTAFF.

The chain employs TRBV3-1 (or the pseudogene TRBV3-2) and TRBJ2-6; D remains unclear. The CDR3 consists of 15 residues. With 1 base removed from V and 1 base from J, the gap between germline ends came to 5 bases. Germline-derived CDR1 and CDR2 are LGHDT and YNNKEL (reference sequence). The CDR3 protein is CASSQGVSGANVLTF. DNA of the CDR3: TGTGCCAGCAGCCAAGGGGTATCTGGGGCCAACGTCCTGACTTTC.

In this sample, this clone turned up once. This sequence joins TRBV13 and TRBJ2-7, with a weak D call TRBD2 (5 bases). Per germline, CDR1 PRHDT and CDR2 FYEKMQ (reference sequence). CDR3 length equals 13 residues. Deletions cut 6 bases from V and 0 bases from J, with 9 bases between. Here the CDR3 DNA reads TGTGCCAGCAGGGGCGGGCCCTCCTACGAGCAGTACTTC. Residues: CASRGGPSYEQYF.

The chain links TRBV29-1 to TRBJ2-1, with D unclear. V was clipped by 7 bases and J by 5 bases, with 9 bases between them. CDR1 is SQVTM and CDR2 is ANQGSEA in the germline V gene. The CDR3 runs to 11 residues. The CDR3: CSARDNNEQFF. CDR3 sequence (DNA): TGCAGCGCTCGTGACAACAATGAGCAGTTCTTC.

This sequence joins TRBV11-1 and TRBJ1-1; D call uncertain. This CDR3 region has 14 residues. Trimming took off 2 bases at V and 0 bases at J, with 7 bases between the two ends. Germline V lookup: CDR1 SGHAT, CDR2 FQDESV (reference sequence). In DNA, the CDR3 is TGTGCCAGCAGCTTACCGAGGATGAACACTGAAGCTTTCTTT. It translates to CASSLPRMNTEAFF.

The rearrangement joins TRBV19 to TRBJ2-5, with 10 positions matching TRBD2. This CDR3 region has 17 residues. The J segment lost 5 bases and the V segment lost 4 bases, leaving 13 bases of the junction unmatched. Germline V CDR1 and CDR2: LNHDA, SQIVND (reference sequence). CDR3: CASSTRTSGLALETQYF. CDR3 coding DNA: TGTGCCAGTAGTACCCGGACTAGCGGATTAGCTTTGGAGACCCAGTACTTC.

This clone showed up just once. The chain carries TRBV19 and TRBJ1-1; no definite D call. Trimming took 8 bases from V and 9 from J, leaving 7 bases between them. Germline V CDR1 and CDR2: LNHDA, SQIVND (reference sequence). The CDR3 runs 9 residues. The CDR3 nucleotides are TGTGCCAGTGGTCCTAAAGCTTTCTTT. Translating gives CASGPKAFF.

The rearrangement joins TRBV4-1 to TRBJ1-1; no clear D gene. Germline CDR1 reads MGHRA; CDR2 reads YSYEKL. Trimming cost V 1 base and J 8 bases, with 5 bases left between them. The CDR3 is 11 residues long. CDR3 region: CASSQGREAFF. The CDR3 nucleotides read TGCGCCAGCAGCCAAGGGAGGGAAGCTTTCTTT.

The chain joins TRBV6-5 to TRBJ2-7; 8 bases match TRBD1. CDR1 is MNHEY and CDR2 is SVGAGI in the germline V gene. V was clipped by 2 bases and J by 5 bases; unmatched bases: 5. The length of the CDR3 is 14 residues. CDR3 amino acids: CASSYKDRVHEQYF. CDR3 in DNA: TGTGCCAGCAGTTACAAGGACAGGGTCCACGAGCAGTACTTC.

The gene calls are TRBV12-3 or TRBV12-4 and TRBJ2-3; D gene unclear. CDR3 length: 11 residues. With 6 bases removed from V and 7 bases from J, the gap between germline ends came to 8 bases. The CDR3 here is CASSLWNTQYF. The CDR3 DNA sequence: TGTGCCAGCAGCCTGTGGAATACGCAGTATTTT.

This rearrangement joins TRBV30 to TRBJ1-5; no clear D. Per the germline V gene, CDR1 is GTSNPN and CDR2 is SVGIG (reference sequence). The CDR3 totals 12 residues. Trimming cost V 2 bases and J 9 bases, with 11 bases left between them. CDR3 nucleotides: TGTGCCTGGAGTCCAGGAGTGGGGCCCCAGCATTTT. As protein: CAWSPGVGPQHF.

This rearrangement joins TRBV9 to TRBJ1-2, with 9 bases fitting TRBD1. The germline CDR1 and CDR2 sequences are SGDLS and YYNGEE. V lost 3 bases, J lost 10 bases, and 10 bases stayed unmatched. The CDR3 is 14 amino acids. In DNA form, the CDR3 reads TGTGCCAGCAGCGCCAGACCTACAGGGGGCGACTACACCTTC. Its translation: CASSARPTGGDYTF. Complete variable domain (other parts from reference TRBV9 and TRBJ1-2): DSGVTQTPKHLITATGQRVTLRCSPRSGDLSVYWYQQSLDQGLQFLIQYYNGEERAKGNILERFSAQQFPDLHSELNLSSLELGDSALYFCASSARPTGGDYTFGSGTRLTVV.

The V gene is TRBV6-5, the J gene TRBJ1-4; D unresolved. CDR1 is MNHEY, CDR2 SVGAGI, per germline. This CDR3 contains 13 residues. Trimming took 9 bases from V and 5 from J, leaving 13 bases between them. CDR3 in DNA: TGTGCCAGTACTGACGGGTGGAATGAAAAACTGTTTTTT. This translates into CASTDGWNEKLFF.